The T cell receptor (beta chain) under discussion was sequenced for a study of blood T cell repertoires in COVID-19 (TCRdb year 2020). In terms of the full investigation: Samples covering the acute and convalescent phases of COVID-19 were provided by collaborators in the United States, Italy and Spain. Where HLA class I and class II types were available, the types were taken from metadata supplied by the sample provider, not from assay-based typing. The material from the prospective study consisted of cDNA or gDNA derived from T cells, B-cell-depleted T cells, or PBMCs. A freely available public database, intended as a resource for researchers studying the immune response to SARS-CoV-2, is where the repertoires were released. Samples were obtained from the ongoing ImmuneRACE study (first 160 participants) and from 1,254 subjects provided by 6 global collaborators. The dataset comprised deeply sampled blood TCRbeta repertoires from subjects exposed to, actively infected with, or recovered from COVID-19. Nearly every sample came with metadata listing a de-identified subject ID, COVID-19 status, age in years and sex. Findings and caveats that apply to the study as a whole: Clinical and demographic metadata were provided uncurated, with the amount varying by source and participant.

The immunoSEQ Assay, a bias-controlled multiplex PCR, was used to amplify TCRbeta CDR3 regions from genomic DNA. In the source study's methods: The number of nucleated cells in each sample was estimated from the amplification of reference gene primers within the assay. To quantify the absolute abundance of each unique TCRbeta CDR3 rearrangement, sequence reads were collapsed and filtered. For each sample, productive Simpson clonality was calculated as the square root of Simpson's diversity index across productive rearrangements. TCRdb provides this immuneACCESS table in a form limited to in-frame rearrangements. Some clones are lacking; in checked studies, under half of them reflect an unresolved V gene, and why the rest are absent is not known. From that table come the V and J calls and clone size; the DNA was used to work out D and trimming. The table for this sample lists 30,000 to 40,000 clones; about 86% of them were counted only once. The ten largest clones add up to roughly 6.3% of the sample.

Remarks on this clone: It lacks a known antigen. Within one base of it there is no much larger clone, and no base qualities were kept.

From the cysteine up to the phenylalanine, the CDR3 has a length of 16 residues. Only the CDR3 region is kept as DNA, spanning 48 bases read in frame from base 1. Via the germline V gene, CDR1 is SGHAT and CDR2 FQNNGV. V and J are truncated by 4 bases and 5 bases respectively, leaving an intervening sequence of 20 bases. Collaborating institutions collected whole blood in K2EDTA tubes following their own protocols. For TCRbeta analysis, collaborators shipped samples in one of three forms: frozen whole blood, isolated PBMCs, or DNA extracted from either of those sample types. The clonotype originates from a human donor in a cohort sampled during active COVID-19. The chain joins TRBV11-2 to TRBJ1-1, with TRBD1 perhaps the D gene, on 5 matching bases. The sequencing sample was made of peripheral blood. The base sequence is TGTGCCAGCAGCTGGGACTCCGGGCTACTTAGGACTGAAGCTTTCTTT. The translation is CASSWDSGLLRTEAFF. Outside the CDR3, residues come from the reference TRBV11-2 and TRBJ1-1 proteins, so the full variable domain is: EAGVAQSPRYKIIEKRQSVAFWCNPISGHATLYWYQQILGQGPKLLIQFQNNGVVDDSQLPKDRFSAERLKGVDSTLKIQPAKLEDSAVYLCASSWDSGLLRTEAFFGQGTRLTVV.